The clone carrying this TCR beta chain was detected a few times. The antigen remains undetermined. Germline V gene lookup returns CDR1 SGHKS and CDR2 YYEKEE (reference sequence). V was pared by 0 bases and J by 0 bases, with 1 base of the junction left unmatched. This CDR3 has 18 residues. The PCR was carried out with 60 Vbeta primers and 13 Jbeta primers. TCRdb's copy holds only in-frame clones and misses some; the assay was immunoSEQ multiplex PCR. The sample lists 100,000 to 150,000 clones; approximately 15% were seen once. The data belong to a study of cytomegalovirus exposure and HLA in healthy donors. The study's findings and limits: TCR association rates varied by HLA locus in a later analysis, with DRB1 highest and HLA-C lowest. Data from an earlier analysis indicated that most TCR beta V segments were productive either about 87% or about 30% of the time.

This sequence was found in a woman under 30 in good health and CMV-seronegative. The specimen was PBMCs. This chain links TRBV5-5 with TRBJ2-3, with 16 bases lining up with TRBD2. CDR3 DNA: TGTGCCAGCAGCTTGGCGGGACTAGCGGGAGGGAGCACAGATACGCAGTATTTT. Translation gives CASSLAGLAGGSTDTQYF.